One sample yielded the 11 T cell receptor beta chains listed below, sequenced in a study of response to subunit inactivated influenza vaccine. One entry per CDR3 protein results from TCRdb running MiXCR on the RT-PCR reads. The sample gives 500,000 to 650,000 distinct CDR3 sequences, around 8% of which show up once; 10% to 15% is in the top ten. The material sequenced was PBMCs from blood, taken less than 30 months after vaccination. These receptors were obtained from a man aged 50-75 years who received an inactivated influenza vaccine.

This clonotype has more than one count but fewer than ten. The chain couples TRBV7-8 to TRBJ2-3, with 7 bases identical to TRBD1. The CDR3 has 14 residues. With 8 bases clipped from V and 0 bases from J, the junction kept 5 bases outside the gene matches. Germline CDR1 reads SGHVS; CDR2 reads FQNEAQ. The CDR3, as DNA: TGTGCCAGCCTGCAGACAGGGAGCACAGATACGCAGTATTTT. This sequence encodes CASLQTGSTDTQYF.

This clonotype has only a few counts. V is TRBV28 and J is TRBJ2-7, with 10 positions matching TRBD2. The trim removed 2 bases at V and 3 bases at J, leaving 7 bases unmatched. The germline V gene has CDR1 MDHEN and CDR2 SYDVKM. The CDR3 length is 16 residues. In DNA, the CDR3 is TGTGCCAGCAGTTTAGTCTCTAGCGGGAGATTCTACGAGCAGTACTTC. Translated: CASSLVSSGRFYEQYF.

This clonotype was recorded a few times. The CDR3 sequence is CASSQDRGAFEAFF. As DNA, the CDR3 is TGCGCCAGCAGCCAAGATCGAGGGGCGTTCGAAGCTTTCTTT. The V and J genes are TRBV4-3 and TRBJ1-1; possible D gene TRBD1, 5 bases. Trimming pared 0 bases from V and 8 bases from J, leaving 13 bases between. This CDR3 spans 14 amino acids. The germline V gene encodes CDR1 LGHNA and CDR2 YSLEER.

This clonotype was counted at least ten times. The chain links TRBV7-2 to TRBJ1-1, with D maybe TRBD1 (6 bases). V lost 1 base and J lost 3, with 12 bases in between. The CDR3 runs to 15 residues. Germline CDR1 reads SGHTA; CDR2 reads FQGNSA. CDR3 nucleotides: TGTGCCAGCAGCTTAGGGCGTCAGGGGTACACTGAAGCTTTCTTT. Protein sequence: CASSLGRQGYTEAFF.

This clonotype has just a few counts. V usage is TRBV7-9 and J usage is TRBJ2-1; the D is unclear. Deletions cut 5 bases from V and 3 bases from J, with 5 bases between. The CDR3 runs 12 residues. Germline V gene sequence: CDR1 SEHNR, CDR2 FQNEAQ (reference sequence). The CDR3 reads CASSHIYNEQFF. CDR3 nucleotides: TGTGCCAGCAGCCACATCTACAATGAGCAGTTCTTC.

This clonotype was seen at least ten times. The rearrangement links TRBV7-2 to TRBJ2-7, with D unresolved. V lost 0 bases and J lost 5, with 8 bases in between. The CDR3 is made up of 13 amino acids. CDR1 SGHTA and CDR2 FQGNSA come from the germline V gene. The CDR3 region is CASSLAGIHEQYF. CDR3 in DNA: TGTGCCAGCAGCTTAGCGGGTATCCACGAGCAGTACTTC.

CDR3 sequence: CAGQLDGDNQPQHF. CDR3 nucleotide sequence: TGTGCCGGCCAATTGGACGGCGACAATCAGCCCCAGCATTTT. The chain combines TRBV7-9 with TRBJ1-5; D is ambiguous. Trimming removed 11 bases from V and 3 bases from J, with 17 bases in between. The CDR3 extends over 14 amino acids. Germline CDR1 reads SEHNR; CDR2 reads FQNEAQ (reference sequence).

V gene TRBV12-3 or TRBV12-4 combines with J gene TRBJ1-4, with D maybe TRBD1 (5 bases). This CDR3 has 15 residues. Between the trimmed V and J ends, which lost 2 bases and 10 bases, there was a span of 17 bases. The CDR3 nucleotides are TGTGCCAGCAGTTTACAGGGTCCGCCCCGTGGAAAACTGTTTTTT. Translated, it gives CASSLQGPPRGKLFF.

The rearrangement joins TRBV7-9 to TRBJ1-1; D remains unclear. This CDR3 region has 16 residues. From germline, CDR1 is SEHNR and CDR2 FQNEAQ (reference sequence). V was shortened by 2 bases and J by 4 bases, with 17 bases between the two germline ends. CDR3 nucleotide sequence: TGTGCCAGCAGCTTACTGCTGGGCCGTGGTGTCACTGAAGCTTTCTTT. Residues: CASSLLLGRGVTEAFF. The full variable domain, completed using reference TRBV7-9 and TRBJ1-1, is DTGVSQNPRHKITKRGQNVTFRCDPISEHNRLYWYRQTLGQGPEFLTYFQNEAQLEKSRLLSDRFSAERPKGSFSTLEIQRTEQGDSAMYLCASSLLLGRGVTEAFFGQGTRLTVV.

The chain recombines TRBV6-1 with TRBJ1-5; D remains ambiguous. This CDR3 has 14 residues. Between the trimmed V and J ends, which lost 7 bases and 9 bases, there was a span of 19 bases. The germline gives CDR1 MNHNS, CDR2 SASEGT. The CDR3 DNA is TGTGCCAGCAAAGTGGCTCCTTCCCATGGGCCCCAGCATTTT. Translating gives CASKVAPSHGPQHF.

The chain links TRBV7-6 to TRBJ2-4; D may be TRBD2 (6 bases). V shed 0 bases and J shed 2 bases, with 8 bases lying between them. The CDR3 extends over 15 amino acids. From germline, CDR1 is SGHVS and CDR2 FNYEAQ. The CDR3 loop reads CASSLAGGPKNIQYF. The CDR3 nucleotides read TGTGCCAGCAGCTTAGCCGGGGGACCCAAAAACATTCAGTACTTC.